This note documents a single T cell receptor beta chain sequence. The sample holds many counts of this clonotype. Its antigen is still unknown. Base-call qualities are not available, and no considerably larger clone is one nucleotide away. The junction shows trimming of 0 bases on V and 7 bases on J, plus 16 bases between the germline ends. The germline V gene (reference sequence) gives CDR1 as DFQATT and CDR2 as SNEGSKA. Inclusive of the bounding cysteine and phenylalanine, the CDR3 is 15 residues long. Only CDR3 DNA remains: 45 bases, in frame from the first base. The data belong to a study of neurological immune-mediated disorders (dated by TCRdb to about 2019). In terms of the full investigation: The study compared peripheral blood TCR-beta repertoires of HTLV-I-associated myelopathy (HAM/TSP) patients, multiple sclerosis patients and healthy controls using UMI-based sequencing. Of the approximately 68 subjects in the cohort, about 14 were HAM/TSP patients, approximately 35 were multiple sclerosis patients, and 20 were healthy controls. The approximately 110 TCR-beta libraries included longitudinal samples, technical triplicates and paired sorted CD4+ and CD8+ T-cell subsets alongside PBMC samples. Longitudinal HAM/TSP donors and healthy donors each had 3 time-points at intervals of about 3-40 months.

The paper as a whole reports these results and caveats: No identical CDR3 amino acid sequences were found to be shared among expanded clones across subjects, suggesting that TCR-beta repertoires were private in all groups. TCR clonal expansion was highest in HAM/TSP patients and lowest in MS patients, with MS patients falling below even healthy controls.

The sample's time point label, decoded: longitudinal time-point 3. Libraries from unsorted PBMCs were made from 2 million PBMCs kept in RNAlater at -80 degrees C until RNA extraction. PBMCs were separated from peripheral blood using Ficoll-Hypaque density gradient centrifugation and then cryopreserved in liquid nitrogen. To synthesize cDNA, template-switch 5'RACE was performed with a primer carrying a 10-nucleotide random unique molecular identifier so that each TCR transcript was tagged. Every sequencing run yielded over 190 million TCR-beta sequences covering 15-18 subjects. The RNeasy kit was used for extraction of total RNA. The KAPA Real-time Library Amplification kit was used to amplify TCR-beta VDJ regions with primers targeting the TCR constant region and the 5'RACE anchor. A first PCR added sample indexes and Illumina adaptors, and a second PCR then raised library yield. The roughly 650 bp TCR product was size-selected on a 2% E-gel SizeSelection system after Ampure bead purification. Before pooling, libraries had their quality checked on a Bioanalyzer, their concentration measured with Qubit, and their quantity determined with the Kapa Library Quantification kit. Paired-end 2 x 150 bp sequencing of the libraries was performed on an Illumina HiSeq 2500. To increase sequence diversity, about 25-30% phiX was spiked into each library pool. For the original study's pipeline: The UMI-based MiGEC pipeline processed quality-filtered reads and removed over 75% of raw TCR sequences during error correction. VDJ genes were aligned to IMGT germline references, and clonotypes were defined by unique CDR3 amino acid sequence plus V-J genes. VDJtools evaluated clonal expansion, Shannon diversity and CDR3 relatedness (CalcPairwiseDistances, ClusterSamples); CLCbio workbench built phylogenetic trees. Expanded clones were defined as having at least 8 unique UMIs, based on coefficient-of-variation modelling across technical triplicates. TCRdb ran its own pipeline on the public reads, namely fastp trimming at Q25 and MiXCR clone calling, and kept in-frame beta chains. Entries are consolidated by CDR3 protein sequence, retaining the most common genes and DNA. The V and J calls, along with clone size, are taken from TCRdb and not from the paper's own processing. The sample profile shows 45,000 to 60,000 distinct CDR3 sequences; about 12% of them were found once. Approximately 10% of the sample rests with the top ten.

The chain is encoded by TRBV20-1 joined to TRBJ1-5; the D gene lacks a confident call. The sequencing input was PBMCs. This clonotype originated in a male donor with HTLV-1-associated myelopathy (HAM/TSP). The CDR3 protein: CSARDPRRREQPQHF. The bases are TGCAGTGCTAGAGATCCCCGCCGTCGGGAGCAGCCCCAGCATTTT.